The 12 T cell receptor beta chains reported below all come from one sample, sequenced in a study of CD8 T cells in Susac syndrome. Reverse transcription of about 0.5 to 1 ug RNA was carried out with random hexamers. MiXCR, run by TCRdb on the immunoSEQ multiplex PCR reads, gives a single entry per CDR3 protein. The sample lists about 120,000 distinct CDR3 sequences, about 90% occurring once. Source material: CD4+ T cells from PBMCs. The receptors derive from a human donor in good health.

The J gene is TRBJ2-1, the V gene TRBV3-1; D is uncertain. This CDR3 spans 11 amino acids. CDR1 is LGHDT and CDR2 is YNNKEL in the germline V gene (reference sequence). V was pared by 1 base and J by 9 bases, with 4 bases between. DNA of the CDR3: TGTGCCAGCAGCCAAGCAGGTGAGCAGTTCTTC. Its protein product is CASSQAGEQFF.

The V call is TRBV29-1, the J call TRBJ1-1; D may be TRBD1 (6 bases). V was pared by 7 bases and J by 12 bases, with 27 bases between. The CDR3 has 14 residues. Germline V lookup: CDR1 SQVTM, CDR2 ANQGSEA. This CDR3 reads CSGKIMGIVGGSFF. In nucleotides, the CDR3 is TGCAGCGGAAAAATCATGGGGATCGTAGGGGGGTCTTTCTTT.

This chain uses TRBV18 with TRBJ2-6, with D maybe TRBD1 (6 bases). The CDR3 loop spans 15 amino acids. Germline V gene sequence: CDR1 KGHSH, CDR2 LQKENI. With 3 bases removed from V and 2 bases from J, the gap between germline ends came to 8 bases. CDR3 sequence: CASSPSGAGANVLTF. The CDR3 DNA sequence: TGTGCCAGCTCACCTTCAGGGGCTGGGGCCAACGTCCTGACTTTC.

The V and J genes are TRBV3-1 and TRBJ2-7; D is undetermined. Per the germline V gene, CDR1 is LGHDT and CDR2 is YNNKEL (reference sequence). The CDR3 covers 13 residues. V was cut by 4 bases and J by 2 bases, with 9 bases left in between. The CDR3 sequence: CASSRGPTYEQYF. CDR3 DNA sequence: TGTGCCAGCAGCCGAGGACCCACCTACGAGCAGTACTTC.

This clonotype was counted a few times. The chain is built from TRBV9 and TRBJ2-5; D call uncertain. CDR3 length: 12 residues. Germline lookup yields CDR1 SGDLS and CDR2 YYNGEE. The ends were cut back, 0 bases at V and 5 bases at J, with 5 bases in the middle. Here the CDR3 reads CASSVVGETQYF. The CDR3 nucleotides are TGTGCCAGCAGCGTAGTTGGGGAGACCCAGTACTTC. Drawing the rest from reference TRBV9 and TRBJ2-5, the complete variable domain is DSGVTQTPKHLITATGQRVTLRCSPRSGDLSVYWYQQSLDQGLQFLIQYYNGEERAKGNILERFSAQQFPDLHSELNLSSLELGDSALYFCASSVVGETQYFGPGTRLLVL.

The genes are TRBV7-2 and TRBJ2-5; D may be TRBD1 or TRBD2 (5 bases each). Germline V gene lookup returns CDR1 SGHTA and CDR2 FQGNSA. This CDR3 has 13 amino acids. Trimming pared 5 bases from V and 6 bases from J, leaving 13 bases between. The CDR3, as DNA: TGTGCCAGCAGCGTTGAGGGGTGGAAGACCCAGTACTTC. This sequence encodes CASSVEGWKTQYF. Variable domain in full (rest from reference TRBV7-2 and TRBJ2-5): GAGVSQSPSNKVTEKGKDVELRCDPISGHTALYWYRQSLGQGLEFLIYFQGNSAPDKSGLPSDRFSAERTGGSVSTLTIQRTQQEDSAVYLCASSVEGWKTQYFGPGTRLLVL.

This rearrangement joins TRBV9 to TRBJ1-2; D unclear. Germline V gives CDR1 SGDLS, CDR2 YYNGEE. This CDR3 spans 15 amino acids. Trimming took 4 bases from V and 0 from J, leaving 13 bases between them. The CDR3 DNA reads as TGTGCCAGCAGCCCCGACCAGTGGGCTAACTATGGCTACACCTTC. Amino acid sequence: CASSPDQWANYGYTF.

The V call is TRBV4-3, the J call TRBJ2-3; D tentatively reads TRBD1 or TRBD2 (5 bases each). The length of the CDR3 is 16 residues. The V and J ends lost 2 bases and 4 bases respectively, with 16 bases between them. The germline V gene encodes CDR1 LGHNA and CDR2 YSLEER. CDR3 region: CASSQTEGFVSDTQYF. DNA for the CDR3: TGCGCCAGCAGCCAAACCGAGGGGTTTGTCTCAGATACGCAGTATTTT.

This chain uses TRBV6-1 with TRBJ2-3; D gene uncertain. The germline V and J ends were trimmed by 0 bases and 0 bases, with 10 bases remaining between them. CDR3 length equals 16 residues. CDR1 is MNHNS and CDR2 is SASEGT in the germline V gene. In nucleotides, the CDR3 is TGTGCCAGCAGTGAAGCCTCCAGGCCAAGCACAGATACGCAGTATTTT. Translated, it gives CASSEASRPSTDTQYF.

To note about this clonotype: The junction shows a germline mismatch at one end, possibly a read error. V and J are TRBV7-3 and TRBJ2-1, with D hard to call. This CDR3 has 15 amino acids. Germline CDR1 SGHTA, CDR2 FQGTGA. The CDR3 reads CAISLGRTRYNEQFF. CDR3 DNA: TGTGCCATCAGCTTAGGGCGGACGCGATACAATGAGCAGTTCTTC.

This clonotype was seen a single time. The chain joins TRBV4-3 to TRBJ2-7; tentative D call: TRBD1 (5 bases). V lost 1 base and J 3 bases, leaving 7 bases between the germline ends. The CDR3 length is 13 residues. From germline, CDR1 is LGHNA and CDR2 YSLEER. The CDR3, as DNA: TGCGCCAGCAGCCAAGCCCAGGGCTACGAGCAGTACTTC. Protein sequence: CASSQAQGYEQYF.

This chain joins TRBV7-3 and TRBJ1-1, with unresolved D. The germline CDR1 and CDR2 sequences are SGHTA and FQGTGA. CDR3 length equals 14 residues. V was pared by 2 bases and J by 1 base, with 8 bases between. CDR3 sequence (DNA): TGTGCCAGCAGCTTATCTCCGAGGAACACTGAAGCTTTCTTT. Residues: CASSLSPRNTEAFF.